These 21 T cell receptor beta chains were sequenced from one sample in a study of OX40 agonist ivuxolimab in advanced cancers. The method was immunoSEQ multiplex PCR; TCRdb's version includes in-frame clones alone and lacks a portion of them. The repertoire holds approximately 70,000 clones, with approximately 85% as singletons. The source was CD4+ or CD8+ T cells sorted from blood, collected in a trial of the OX40 agonist ivuxolimab. All receptors come from an adult with an advanced solid tumor such as melanoma, head and neck, liver or kidney cancer.

As concerns this clone: The missing conserved phenylalanine or tryptophan at the end of this CDR3 makes a read error likely. The chain recombines TRBV19 with TRBJ1-1; the D gene is possibly TRBD1 (5 bases). CDR3 size: 14 residues. Germline-derived CDR1 and CDR2 are LNHDA and SQIVND (reference sequence). Trimming stripped 6 bases from V and 1 base from J, with 12 bases between. The chain's CDR3 is CASRGTIGNTEAFS. The CDR3 DNA reads as TGTGCCAGTAGAGGGACGATTGGGAACACTGAAGCTTTCTCT.

V gene TRBV10-2 combines with J gene TRBJ2-7; perhaps TRBD1 as D (5 bases). The CDR3 is 11 residues long. Trimming pared 10 bases from V and 3 bases from J, leaving 10 bases between. Germline V gives CDR1 WSHSY, CDR2 SAAADI. The CDR3 DNA follows: TGCGCCACCTCGACAGACTACGAGCAGTACGTC. Translated: CATSTDYEQYV.

The chain carries TRBV6-6 and TRBJ1-1; 7 bases align to TRBD1. This CDR3 is built from 13 residues. Trimming at V came to 0 bases and at J to 8 bases, leaving 3 bases not matched to a gene. Germline V gives CDR1 MNHNY, CDR2 SVGAGI (reference sequence). The CDR3: CASSYSEGGEAFF. Here the CDR3 DNA reads TGTGCCAGCAGTTACTCGGAAGGGGGCGAAGCTTTCTTT.

The chain has TRBV5-1 and TRBJ2-7; 8 bases line up with TRBD2. The CDR3 covers 14 residues. Trimming removed 1 base from V and 4 bases from J; junction bases left unmatched: 4. Looked up from germline, CDR1 is SGHRS and CDR2 is YFSETQ. This CDR3 is CASSLQTSGYEQYF. CDR3 coding DNA: TGCGCCAGCAGCTTGCAAACTAGCGGATACGAGCAGTACTTC.

The chain uses TRBV5-4 and TRBJ1-1; D is possibly TRBD1 (6 bases). V was trimmed by 0 bases and J by 1 base, leaving 13 bases between them. From germline, CDR1 is SGHNT and CDR2 YYREEE (reference sequence). The CDR3 has 16 amino acids. This chain's CDR3 is CASSLAGTGSNTEAFF. CDR3 nucleotide sequence: TGTGCCAGCAGCTTGGCGGGTACAGGGTCGAACACTGAAGCTTTCTTT.

This rearrangement joins TRBV30 to TRBJ2-7; D is undetermined. CDR1 is GTSNPN and CDR2 is SVGIG in the germline V gene (reference sequence). CDR3 length: 11 residues. The V end was cut by 0 bases, the J end by 9 bases, with 9 bases between. CDR3 loop: CAWSVGERQYF. The DNA of the CDR3 is TGTGCCTGGAGTGTTGGAGAACGGCAGTACTTC.

The rearrangement joins TRBV27 to TRBJ2-6; D is unclear. This CDR3 contains 21 residues. V was shortened by 2 bases and J by 2 bases, with 25 bases between the two germline ends. CDR1 MNHEY and CDR2 SMNVEV come from the germline V gene (reference sequence). As DNA, the CDR3 is TGTGCCAGCAGTTTAAGGGCCCCGGAAGGGATGGGGTTCCCTGGGGCCAACGTCCTGACTTTC. The encoded protein is CASSLRAPEGMGFPGANVLTF.

The J gene is TRBJ1-5, the V gene TRBV19; TRBD1 is a possible D gene (6 bases). Trimming removed 2 bases from V and 2 bases from J, with 7 bases in between. Germline CDR1 LNHDA, CDR2 SQIVND (reference sequence). The CDR3 runs to 14 residues. The CDR3 DNA follows: TGTGCCAGTAGTATAAAGGGGGGCAATCAGCCCCAGCATTTT. Translating it yields CASSIKGGNQPQHF.

This chain connects TRBV5-5 to TRBJ2-7, with 7 bases fitting TRBD1. This CDR3 is 15 amino acids long. V lost 3 bases and J lost 7; bases outside the gene matches: 13. Germline V CDR1 and CDR2: SGHKS, YYEKEE (reference sequence). This CDR3 is CASSSLQQGMKEQYV. CDR3 in DNA: TGTGCCAGCAGCTCGCTCCAACAGGGGATGAAGGAGCAGTACGTC.

This sequence joins TRBV7-8 and TRBJ2-5; 7 bases map to TRBD1. The ends lost 4 bases at V and 7 bases at J; junction bases unmatched: 9. The germline CDR1 and CDR2 sequences are SGHVS and FQNEAQ. The CDR3 totals 14 residues. CDR3 bases: TGTGCCAGCAGCTCCGGAGACAGGGAAGGGACCCAGTACTTC. Protein product: CASSSGDREGTQYF.

This sequence joins TRBV4-1 and TRBJ2-1, with D possibly TRBD1 on 6 matching bases. This CDR3 region has 16 residues. Trimming shortened V by 0 bases and J by 4 bases, and 13 bases separated the two germline ends. CDR1 and CDR2 (germline): MGHRA, YSYEKL. The CDR3 sequence: CASSQDTDRTYNEQFF. DNA for the CDR3: TGCGCCAGCAGCCAAGATACGGACAGAACTTACAATGAGCAGTTCTTC.

With regard to this clone: The same CDR3 arises from other DNA sequences in this sample as well. The V call is TRBV5-1, the J call TRBJ1-1; 7 bases agree with TRBD1. Germline assignment: CDR1 SGHRS and CDR2 YFSETQ. The CDR3 is 14 residues long. J was trimmed by 1 base and V by 3 bases; bases with no gene match: 3. The CDR3, as DNA: TGCGCCAGCAGCTCCCAGGGGGGGAACACTGAAGCTTTCTTT. This translates into CASSSQGGNTEAFF. The whole variable domain, remainder taken from reference TRBV5-1 and TRBJ1-1, is KAGVTQTPRYLIKTRGQQVTLSCSPISGHRSVSWYQQTPGQGLQFLFEYFSETQRNKGNFPGRFSGRQFSNSRSEMNVSTLELGDSALYLCASSSQGGNTEAFFGQGTRLTVV.

The chain links TRBV9 to TRBJ2-7; the match to TRBD1 covers 9 bases. Germline assignment: CDR1 SGDLS and CDR2 YYNGEE. The CDR3 runs 15 residues. Trimming cost V 3 bases and J 1 base; bases outside gene matches: 5. The CDR3 DNA sequence: TGTGCCAGCAGCGCAGGGACAGGGTTGTCCTACGAGCAGTACTTC. Translation gives CASSAGTGLSYEQYF.

The DNA of the CDR3 is TGTGCCAGCAGCCTGAGCAATCAGCCCCAGCATTTT. This encodes CASSLSNQPQHF. The chain has TRBV2 and TRBJ1-5; no firm D call. CDR1 is SNHLY and CDR2 is FYNNEI in the germline V gene. The V end lost 6 bases, the J end lost 1 base, and 4 bases lay between the germline ends. This CDR3 region has 12 residues.

The rearrangement joins TRBV5-1 to TRBJ1-1; TRBD1 agrees at 7 bases. J lost 5 bases, V lost 4 bases, and 8 bases had no gene match. Germline values: CDR1 SGHRS, CDR2 YFSETQ. The CDR3 covers 14 residues. The CDR3 here is CASSGQGGGTEAFF. The CDR3 DNA reads as TGCGCCAGCAGCGGCCAGGGGGGAGGAACTGAAGCTTTCTTT.

V is TRBV29-1 and J is TRBJ2-7; D perhaps matches TRBD1 (5 bases). Looked up from germline, CDR1 is SQVTM and CDR2 is ANQGSEA. V lost 2 bases and J 3 bases, leaving 17 bases between the germline ends. The CDR3 is 15 residues long. CDR3 region: CSVESLQAQGYEQYF. The CDR3 region has the DNA TGCAGCGTTGAATCTCTCCAGGCCCAGGGCTACGAGCAGTACTTC.

As DNA, the CDR3 is TGTGCCAGTAGTATAGACCGACAGGGAGGAGAGACCCAGTACTTC. This translates into CASSIDRQGGETQYF. V and J are TRBV19 and TRBJ2-5; weak D call: TRBD1 (7 bases). CDR1 is LNHDA and CDR2 is SQIVND in the germline V gene (reference sequence). V was shortened by 0 bases and J by 4 bases, with 12 bases between the two germline ends. The CDR3 runs 15 residues. The full variable domain, completed using reference TRBV19 and TRBJ2-5, is DGGITQSPKYLFRKEGQNVTLSCEQNLNHDAMYWYRQDPGQGLRLIYYSQIVNDFQKGDIAEGYSVSREKKESFPLTVTSAQKNPTAFYLCASSIDRQGGETQYFGPGTRLLVL.

Remarks on this clone: In the same sample, other DNA sequences code for this CDR3. V is TRBV7-9 and J is TRBJ2-3; the D is unclear. The V gene's germline CDR1 is SEHNR and CDR2 FQNEAQ (reference sequence). CDR3 length: 11 residues. V gave up 3 bases and J gave up 6 bases, with 4 bases separating them. CDR3 in amino acids: CASSFTDTQYF. The CDR3 DNA reads as TGTGCCAGCAGCTTCACGGATACGCAGTATTTT.

CDR3 sequence (DNA): TGTGCTAGTGCCCTAATCTTAGGACACCTCACAGATACGCAGTATTTT. Translating it yields CASALILGHLTDTQYF. The chain couples TRBV12-5 to TRBJ2-3; tentatively, D is TRBD1 (5 bases). V was cut by 7 bases and J by 2 bases, with 19 bases left in between. The CDR3 consists of 16 residues. Per the germline V gene, CDR1 is LGHNT and CDR2 is FRNRAP.

V usage is TRBV5-8 and J usage is TRBJ1-1; the D gene is possibly TRBD1 (5 bases). The CDR3 extends over 14 amino acids. Trimming took off 4 bases at V and 2 bases at J, with 12 bases between the two ends. CDR1 is SGHTS, CDR2 YDEGEE, per germline. In DNA, the CDR3 is TGTGCCAGCAGCCAGGGAGCGACTAACACTGAAGCTTTCTTT. This gives the protein CASSQGATNTEAFF.

V usage is TRBV5-1 and J usage is TRBJ2-1; 8 nucleotides line up with TRBD2. The CDR3 is 20 amino acids. J gave up 3 bases and V 7 bases, and 24 bases lay outside the gene matches. Germline lookup yields CDR1 SGHRS and CDR2 YFSETQ. The CDR3 sequence is CASARREGVPPYTIYNEQFF. The CDR3 DNA reads TGCGCCAGCGCCCGACGGGAGGGGGTCCCCCCTTACACAATCTACAATGAGCAGTTCTTC.